This entry lists 14 T cell receptor beta chains sequenced from one sample in a study of cytomegalovirus exposure and HLA in healthy donors. It was with 60 Vbeta and 13 Jbeta primers that the PCR ran. Produced via immunoSEQ multiplex PCR; TCRdb's table is partial and in-frame only. The data hold about 150,000 clones, with about two thirds observed a single time. The sample comprised PBMCs. These receptors were taken from a man in his fifties or sixties in good health and CMV-seronegative.

Regarding this clone: This sample includes further DNA sequences coding for the same CDR3. V is TRBV5-1 and J is TRBJ1-6, with TRBD1 matching over 8 bases. The CDR3 has 14 amino acids. V shed 4 bases, J shed 7 bases, and the junction held 4 bases outside the gene matches. Germline CDR1 and CDR2: SGHRS and YFSETQ. The CDR3 loop is CASSPGQGNSPLHF. Written as DNA, the CDR3 is TGCGCCAGCAGCCCCGGACAGGGAAATTCACCCCTCCACTTT.

For the CDR3, the DNA is TGTGCCAGCAGAAGCGGGAGCAACACCGGGGAGCTGTTTTTT. Its translation: CASRSGSNTGELFF. This chain uses TRBV6-6 with TRBJ2-2; TRBD2 matches 8 bases. V lost 6 bases to trimming and J lost 2 bases; unmatched junction nucleotides: 2. This CDR3 comprises 14 residues. Germline V gene lookup returns CDR1 MNHNY and CDR2 SVGAGI (reference sequence).

The chain links TRBV6-1 to TRBJ1-1; D remains ambiguous. From germline, CDR1 is MNHNS and CDR2 SASEGT. This CDR3 comprises 13 residues. V lost 7 bases and J 4 bases, leaving 13 bases between the germline ends. CDR3 amino acids: CASILAGGTEAFF. The CDR3 nucleotides read TGTGCCAGCATCCTGGCCGGCGGCACTGAAGCTTTCTTT.

The J gene is TRBJ1-2, the V gene TRBV4-1; 7 bases are a match to TRBD1. Germline V gene lookup returns CDR1 MGHRA and CDR2 YSYEKL. The CDR3 is 16 amino acids. V trimming: 3 bases; J trimming: 1 base; junction bases outside the gene matches: 8. The CDR3 protein is CASSHPPGQLNYGYTF. The CDR3 nucleotides are TGCGCCAGCAGCCACCCCCCGGGACAGCTTAACTATGGCTACACCTTC.

This clone was counted only a few times. This chain connects TRBV6-5 to TRBJ2-1; TRBD1 matches 12 bases. The germline V gene has CDR1 MNHEY and CDR2 SVGAGI. Trimming removed 6 bases from V and 5 bases from J; junction bases left unmatched: 5. This CDR3 has 15 residues. DNA of the CDR3: TGTGCCAGCAGCCCCGGGACAGGGGGCAACAATGAGCAGTTCTTC. Translation: CASSPGTGGNNEQFF.

V usage is TRBV6-1 and J usage is TRBJ2-6, with D perhaps TRBD2 (5 bases). The germline V and J ends were trimmed by 4 bases and 3 bases, with 13 bases remaining between them. The CDR3 extends over 16 amino acids. Germline V lookup: CDR1 MNHNS, CDR2 SASEGT. CDR3 residues: CASSVGPGNGANVLTF. For the CDR3, the DNA is TGTGCCAGCAGTGTGGGTCCGGGAAATGGGGCCAACGTCCTGACTTTC.

This clone was counted only a few times. This rearrangement joins TRBV28 to TRBJ2-7; 9 nucleotides align to TRBD2. The CDR3 has 18 residues. Germline assignment: CDR1 MDHEN and CDR2 SYDVKM. V lost 5 bases to trimming and J lost 3 bases; unmatched junction nucleotides: 17. CDR3 residues: CASSPAGGAVTKYYEQYF. Here the CDR3 DNA reads TGTGCCAGCAGTCCCGCGGGAGGGGCCGTGACTAAATACTACGAGCAGTACTTC.

This chain links TRBV27 with TRBJ1-5; 7 bases match TRBD1. CDR3 length equals 14 residues. CDR1 and CDR2 from the germline V gene are MNHEY and SMNVEV (reference sequence). The V gene end was trimmed by 7 bases and the J gene end by 1 base; junction bases not matched to a gene: 4. For the CDR3, the DNA is TGTGCCAGCAAAAGGGGACAGAGCAATCAGCCCCAGCATTTT. It yields the protein CASKRGQSNQPQHF.

This chain connects TRBV7-3 to TRBJ2-5; D perhaps matches TRBD2 (6 bases). The CDR3 has 13 residues. In germline, CDR1 is SGHTA, CDR2 FQGTGA. Trimming shortened V by 4 bases and J by 7 bases, and 13 bases separated the two germline ends. CDR3 DNA sequence: TGTGCCAGCAGCTCAACGGTGGGGGGGACCCAGTACTTC. The encoded protein is CASSSTVGGTQYF.

CDR3 DNA: TGTGCCAGCAGAGTAGCGGGGGGCGGGGAGCAGTACTTC. Translating gives CASRVAGGGEQYF. V is TRBV2 and J is TRBJ2-7; 10 nucleotides line up with TRBD2. The germline V gene encodes CDR1 SNHLY and CDR2 FYNNEI. The CDR3 has 13 residues. Unmatched junction bases numbered 6, after V lost 6 bases and J lost 7 bases. The variable domain in full, completed from reference TRBV2 and TRBJ2-7, reads EPEVTQTPSHQVTQMGQEVILRCVPISNHLYFYWYRQILGQKVEFLVSFYNNEISEKSEIFDDQFSVERPDGSNFTLKIRSTKLEDSAMYFCASRVAGGGEQYFGPGTRLTVT.

This chain links TRBV30 with TRBJ1-1, with D perhaps matching TRBD1 (6 bases). CDR1 and CDR2 (germline): GTSNPN, SVGIG (reference sequence). Trimming shortened V by 5 bases and J by 1 base, and 8 bases separated the two germline ends. The CDR3 extends over 12 amino acids. The CDR3 here is CAWSGQNTEAFF. Written as DNA, the CDR3 is TGTGCCTGGTCGGGACAGAACACTGAAGCTTTCTTT.

The chain recombines TRBV7-9 with TRBJ2-3; 9 nucleotides match TRBD2. CDR3 length equals 16 residues. The germline CDR1 and CDR2 sequences are SEHNR and FQNEAQ (reference sequence). The V segment lost 1 base and the J segment 2 bases; nucleotides outside the gene matches: 4. The DNA of the CDR3 is TGTGCCAGCAGCTTAGAATTAGCGGGGGACACAGATACGCAGTATTTT. It is translated as CASSLELAGDTDTQYF.

This chain uses TRBV10-3 with TRBJ1-1; tentative D call: TRBD1 (6 bases). The CDR3 has 17 residues. Looked up from germline, CDR1 is ENHRY and CDR2 is SYGVKD. The V end lost 5 bases, the J end lost 1 base, and 20 bases lay between the germline ends. CDR3 sequence reads: CAISQPLTGTPNTEAFF. The CDR3 DNA reads as TGTGCCATCAGTCAACCACTCACCGGGACACCGAACACTGAAGCTTTCTTT.

V gene TRBV19 combines with J gene TRBJ2-5; 8 bases align to TRBD1. This CDR3 contains 14 residues. V was pared by 8 bases and J by 1 base, with 6 bases of the junction left unmatched. The V gene's germline CDR1 is LNHDA and CDR2 SQIVND (reference sequence). Here the CDR3 reads CASRRTGPQETQYF. CDR3 DNA: TGTGCCAGTCGAAGGACAGGGCCCCAAGAGACCCAGTACTTC.